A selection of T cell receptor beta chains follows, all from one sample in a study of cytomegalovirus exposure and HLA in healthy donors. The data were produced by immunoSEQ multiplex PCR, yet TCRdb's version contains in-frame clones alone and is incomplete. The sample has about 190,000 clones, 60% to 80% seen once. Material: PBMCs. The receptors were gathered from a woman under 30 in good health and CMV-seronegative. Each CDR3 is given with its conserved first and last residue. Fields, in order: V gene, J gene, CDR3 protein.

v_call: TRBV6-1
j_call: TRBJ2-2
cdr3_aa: CASSERQGFTGELFF

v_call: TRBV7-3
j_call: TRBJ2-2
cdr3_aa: CASSLSPITGGPEVGGELFF

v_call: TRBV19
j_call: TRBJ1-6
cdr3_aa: CASSTLTGAVNSPLHF

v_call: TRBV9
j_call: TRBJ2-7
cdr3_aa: CASSFSTGASSYEQYF

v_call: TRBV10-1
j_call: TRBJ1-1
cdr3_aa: CASSAAGQGDSEAFF

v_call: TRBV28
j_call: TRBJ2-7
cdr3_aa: CASTLDTGGYEQYF

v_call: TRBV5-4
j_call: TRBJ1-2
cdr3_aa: CASSPGINYGYTF

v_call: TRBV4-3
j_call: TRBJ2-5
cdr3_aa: CASSLGTGQETQYF

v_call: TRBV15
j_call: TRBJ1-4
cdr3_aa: CATSRDPGPTNEKLFF

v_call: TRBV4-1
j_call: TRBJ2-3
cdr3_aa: CASSPRSDPQDTQYF

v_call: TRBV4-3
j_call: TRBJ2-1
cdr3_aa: CASSQDSSGVLDEQFF

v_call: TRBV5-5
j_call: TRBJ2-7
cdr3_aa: CASSQGYEQYF

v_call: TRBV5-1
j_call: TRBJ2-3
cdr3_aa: CASSVGTGAGIGDTQYF